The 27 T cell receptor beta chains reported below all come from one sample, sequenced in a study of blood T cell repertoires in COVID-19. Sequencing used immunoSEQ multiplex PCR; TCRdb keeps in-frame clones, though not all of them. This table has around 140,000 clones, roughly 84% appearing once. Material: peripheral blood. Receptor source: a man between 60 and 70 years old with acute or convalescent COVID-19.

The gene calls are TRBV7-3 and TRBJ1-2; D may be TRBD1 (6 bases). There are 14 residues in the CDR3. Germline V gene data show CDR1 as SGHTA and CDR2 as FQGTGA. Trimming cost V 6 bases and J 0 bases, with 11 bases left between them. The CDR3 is CASRGTTPNYGYTF. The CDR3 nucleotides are TGTGCCAGCAGAGGGACAACACCTAACTATGGCTACACCTTC.

CDR3 DNA: TGTGCCAGCAGTTTTTGGGCTAGCGGAAGCACCGGGGAGCTGTTTTTT. Translation gives CASSFWASGSTGELFF. The chain joins TRBV6-2 or TRBV6-3 to TRBJ2-2; TRBD2 matches 7 bases. This CDR3 contains 16 residues. Per germline, CDR1 MNHEY and CDR2 SVGEGT. Trimming removed 4 bases from V and 4 bases from J; junction bases left unmatched: 9.

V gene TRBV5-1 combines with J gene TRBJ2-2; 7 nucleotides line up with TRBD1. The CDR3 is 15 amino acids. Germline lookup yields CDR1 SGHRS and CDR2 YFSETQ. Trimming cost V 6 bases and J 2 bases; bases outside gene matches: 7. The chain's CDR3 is CASKRQGPNTGELFF. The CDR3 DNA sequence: TGCGCCAGCAAACGACAGGGTCCCAACACCGGGGAGCTGTTTTTT.

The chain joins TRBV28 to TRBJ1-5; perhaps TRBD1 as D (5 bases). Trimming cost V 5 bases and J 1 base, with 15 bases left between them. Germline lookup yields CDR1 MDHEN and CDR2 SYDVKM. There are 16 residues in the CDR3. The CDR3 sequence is CASSTGGGRSNQPQHF. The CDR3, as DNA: TGTGCCAGCAGTACTGGCGGGGGGAGAAGCAATCAGCCCCAGCATTTT. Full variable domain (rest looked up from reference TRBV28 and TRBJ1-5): DVKVTQSSRYLVKRTGEKVFLECVQDMDHENMFWYRQDPGLGLRLIYFSYDVKMKEKGDIPEGYSVSREKKERFSLILESASTNQTSMYLCASSTGGGRSNQPQHFGDGTRLSIL.

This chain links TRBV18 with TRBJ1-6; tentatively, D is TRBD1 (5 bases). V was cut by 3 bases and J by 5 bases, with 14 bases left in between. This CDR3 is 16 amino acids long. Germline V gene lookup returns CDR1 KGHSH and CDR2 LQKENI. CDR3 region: CASSPRATDNNSPLHF. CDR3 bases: TGTGCCAGCTCACCTAGGGCGACAGACAATAATTCACCCCTCCACTTT.

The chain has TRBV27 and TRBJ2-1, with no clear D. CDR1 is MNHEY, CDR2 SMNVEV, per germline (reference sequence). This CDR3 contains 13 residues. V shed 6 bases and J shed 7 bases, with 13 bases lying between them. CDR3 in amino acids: CASREHAVNEQFF. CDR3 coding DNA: TGTGCCAGCAGGGAACACGCGGTTAATGAGCAGTTCTTC.

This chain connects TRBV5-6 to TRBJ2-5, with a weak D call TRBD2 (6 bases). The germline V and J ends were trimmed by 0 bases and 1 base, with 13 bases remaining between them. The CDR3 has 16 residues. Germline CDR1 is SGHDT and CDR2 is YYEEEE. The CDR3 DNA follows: TGTGCCAGCAGCTTGGCCTCCGCGGGACTCCAAGAGACCCAGTACTTC. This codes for CASSLASAGLQETQYF.

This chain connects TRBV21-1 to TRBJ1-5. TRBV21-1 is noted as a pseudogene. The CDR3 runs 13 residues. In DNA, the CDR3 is TGTGCCAGCAGCAAGGGGGGGGGACAGCCCCAGCATTTT. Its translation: CASSKGGGQPQHF.

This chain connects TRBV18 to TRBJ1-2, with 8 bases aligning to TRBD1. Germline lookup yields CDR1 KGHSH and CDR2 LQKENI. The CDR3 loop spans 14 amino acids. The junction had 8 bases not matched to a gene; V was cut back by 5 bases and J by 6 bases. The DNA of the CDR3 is TGTGCCAGCTCAGGACAGGGCGGGGATGATGGCTACACCTTC. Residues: CASSGQGGDDGYTF. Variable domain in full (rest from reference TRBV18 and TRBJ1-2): NAGVMQNPRHLVRRRGQEARLRCSPMKGHSHVYWYRQLPEEGLKFMVYLQKENIIDESGMPKERFSAEFPKEGPSILRIQQVVRGDSAAYFCASSGQGGDDGYTFGSGTRLTVV.

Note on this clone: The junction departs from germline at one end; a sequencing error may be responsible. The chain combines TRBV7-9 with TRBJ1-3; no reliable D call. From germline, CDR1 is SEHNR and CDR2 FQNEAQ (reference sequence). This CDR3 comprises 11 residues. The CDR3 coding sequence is TGTGCCAGCAGCGTAAAAAACATCATATATTTT. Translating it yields CASSVKNIIYF.

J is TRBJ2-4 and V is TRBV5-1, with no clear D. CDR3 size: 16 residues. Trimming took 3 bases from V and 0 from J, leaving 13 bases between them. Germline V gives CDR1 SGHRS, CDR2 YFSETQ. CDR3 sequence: CASSSAAGLAKNIQYF. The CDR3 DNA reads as TGCGCCAGCAGCTCCGCCGCCGGTCTAGCCAAAAACATTCAGTACTTC.

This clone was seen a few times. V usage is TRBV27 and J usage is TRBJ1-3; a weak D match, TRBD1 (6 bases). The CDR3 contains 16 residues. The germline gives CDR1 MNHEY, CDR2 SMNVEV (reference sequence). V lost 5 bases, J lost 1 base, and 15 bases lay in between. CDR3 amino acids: CASSQQGVGSGNTIYF. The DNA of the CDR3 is TGTGCCAGCAGTCAACAGGGTGTAGGGTCTGGAAACACCATATATTTT.

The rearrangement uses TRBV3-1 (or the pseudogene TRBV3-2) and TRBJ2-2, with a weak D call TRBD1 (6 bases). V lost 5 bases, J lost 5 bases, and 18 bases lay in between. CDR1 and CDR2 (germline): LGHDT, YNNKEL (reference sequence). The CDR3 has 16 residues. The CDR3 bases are TGTGCCAGCAGCTCGTCATCGGACCAGGGGACCGGGGAGCTGTTTTTT. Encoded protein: CASSSSSDQGTGELFF.

The CDR3 region is CASSLGSGVYQETQYF. In DNA, the CDR3 is TGTGCCAGCAGCTTAGGGTCCGGGGTGTACCAAGAGACCCAGTACTTC. The chain couples TRBV7-6 to TRBJ2-5; TRBD2 is a possible D gene (5 bases). The germline V gene has CDR1 SGHVS and CDR2 FNYEAQ. V was shortened by 1 base and J by 0 bases, with 12 bases between the two germline ends. CDR3 length equals 16 residues.

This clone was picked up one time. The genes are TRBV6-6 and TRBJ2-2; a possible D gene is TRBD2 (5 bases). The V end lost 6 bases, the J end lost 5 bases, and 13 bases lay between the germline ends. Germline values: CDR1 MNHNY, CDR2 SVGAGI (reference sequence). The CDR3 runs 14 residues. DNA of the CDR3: TGTGCCAGCAGGTCCTTCGGGAAGACCGGGGAGCTGTTTTTT. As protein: CASRSFGKTGELFF.

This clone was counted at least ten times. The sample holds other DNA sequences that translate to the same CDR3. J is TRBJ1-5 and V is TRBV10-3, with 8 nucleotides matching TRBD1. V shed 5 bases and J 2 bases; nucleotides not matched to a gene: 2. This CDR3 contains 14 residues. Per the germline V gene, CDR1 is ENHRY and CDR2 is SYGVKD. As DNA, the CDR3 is TGTGCCATCAGTCCGGGACAGGGCAATCAGCCCCAGCATTTT. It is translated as CAISPGQGNQPQHF.

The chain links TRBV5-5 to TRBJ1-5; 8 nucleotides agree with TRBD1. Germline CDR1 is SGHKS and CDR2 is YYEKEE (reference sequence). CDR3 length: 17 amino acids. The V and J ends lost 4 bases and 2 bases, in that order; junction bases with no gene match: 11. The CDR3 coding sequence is TGTGCCAGCAGCCCGTCGGGACAGGAGGTGGGCAATCAGCCCCAGCATTTT. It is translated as CASSPSGQEVGNQPQHF.

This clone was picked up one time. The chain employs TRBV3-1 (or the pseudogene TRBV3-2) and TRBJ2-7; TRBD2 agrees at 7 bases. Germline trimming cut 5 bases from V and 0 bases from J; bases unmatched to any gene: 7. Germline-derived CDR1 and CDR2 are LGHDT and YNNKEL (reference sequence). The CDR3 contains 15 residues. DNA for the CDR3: TGTGCCAGCAGCGCTTCAGCGGGGAGCTCCTACGAGCAGTACTTC. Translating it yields CASSASAGSSYEQYF.

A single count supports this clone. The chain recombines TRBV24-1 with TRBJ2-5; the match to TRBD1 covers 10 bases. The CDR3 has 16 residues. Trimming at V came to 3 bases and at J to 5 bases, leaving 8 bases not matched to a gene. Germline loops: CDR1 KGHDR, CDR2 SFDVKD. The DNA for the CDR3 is TGTGCCACCAGTGATGGGGGACAGGGGCCGAAGGAGACCCAGTACTTC. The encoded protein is CATSDGGQGPKETQYF.

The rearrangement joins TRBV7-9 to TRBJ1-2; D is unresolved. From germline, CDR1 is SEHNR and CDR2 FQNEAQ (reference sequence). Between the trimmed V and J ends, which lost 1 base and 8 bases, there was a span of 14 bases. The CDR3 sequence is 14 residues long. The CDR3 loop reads CASSLGTAYGGYTF. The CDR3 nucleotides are TGTGCCAGCAGCTTAGGGACTGCCTATGGAGGCTACACCTTC.

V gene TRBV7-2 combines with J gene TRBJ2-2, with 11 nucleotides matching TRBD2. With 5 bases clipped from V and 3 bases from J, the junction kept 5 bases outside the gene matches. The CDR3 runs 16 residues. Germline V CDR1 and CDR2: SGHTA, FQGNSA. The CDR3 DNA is TGTGCCAGCAGCCTAATAGCGGGAGGGGACACCGGGGAGCTGTTTTTT. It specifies CASSLIAGGDTGELFF.

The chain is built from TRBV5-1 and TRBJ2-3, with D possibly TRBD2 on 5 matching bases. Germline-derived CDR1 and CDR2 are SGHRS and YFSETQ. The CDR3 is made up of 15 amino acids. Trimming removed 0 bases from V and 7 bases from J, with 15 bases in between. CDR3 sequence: CASSLGGDGTHTQYF. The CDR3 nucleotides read TGCGCCAGCAGCTTGGGGGGAGATGGTACGCATACGCAGTATTTT.

The chain's CDR3 is CASSQGVLAGGTYEQYF. The CDR3 DNA is TGCGCCAGCAGCCAAGGGGTTCTAGCGGGGGGTACCTACGAGCAGTACTTC. J is TRBJ2-7 and V is TRBV4-1; TRBD2 agrees at 11 bases. This CDR3 is built from 17 residues. Trimming cost V 1 base and J 2 bases; bases outside gene matches: 7. CDR1 is MGHRA, CDR2 YSYEKL, per germline.

CDR3 DNA sequence: TGTGCCAGTAGTGGCCGCCCGGGGGGCGGGAACGAGCAGTACTTC. Protein sequence: CASSGRPGGGNEQYF. V gene TRBV19 combines with J gene TRBJ2-7; D is perhaps TRBD2 (7 bases). This CDR3 is built from 15 residues. Germline V CDR1 and CDR2: LNHDA, SQIVND (reference sequence). Trimming pared 5 bases from V and 5 bases from J, leaving 19 bases between.

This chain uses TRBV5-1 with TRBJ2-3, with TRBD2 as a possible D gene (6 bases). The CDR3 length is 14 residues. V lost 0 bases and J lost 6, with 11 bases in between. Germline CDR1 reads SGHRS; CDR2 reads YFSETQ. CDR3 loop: CASSLGGRLDTQYF. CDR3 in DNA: TGCGCCAGCAGCTTGGGAGGGAGGTTGGATACGCAGTATTTT.

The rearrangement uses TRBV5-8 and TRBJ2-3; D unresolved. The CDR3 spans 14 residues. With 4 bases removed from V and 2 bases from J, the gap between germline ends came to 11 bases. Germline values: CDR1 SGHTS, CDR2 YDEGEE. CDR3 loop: CASSPEPTTDTQYF. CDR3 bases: TGTGCCAGCAGCCCGGAGCCTACCACAGATACGCAGTATTTT.

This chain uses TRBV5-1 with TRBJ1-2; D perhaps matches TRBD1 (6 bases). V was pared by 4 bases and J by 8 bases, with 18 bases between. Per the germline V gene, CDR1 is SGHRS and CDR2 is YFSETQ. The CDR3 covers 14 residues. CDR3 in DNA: TGCGCCAGCAGCCCCGAGGGGGGGAATAAGGGCTACACCTTC. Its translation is CASSPEGGNKGYTF.